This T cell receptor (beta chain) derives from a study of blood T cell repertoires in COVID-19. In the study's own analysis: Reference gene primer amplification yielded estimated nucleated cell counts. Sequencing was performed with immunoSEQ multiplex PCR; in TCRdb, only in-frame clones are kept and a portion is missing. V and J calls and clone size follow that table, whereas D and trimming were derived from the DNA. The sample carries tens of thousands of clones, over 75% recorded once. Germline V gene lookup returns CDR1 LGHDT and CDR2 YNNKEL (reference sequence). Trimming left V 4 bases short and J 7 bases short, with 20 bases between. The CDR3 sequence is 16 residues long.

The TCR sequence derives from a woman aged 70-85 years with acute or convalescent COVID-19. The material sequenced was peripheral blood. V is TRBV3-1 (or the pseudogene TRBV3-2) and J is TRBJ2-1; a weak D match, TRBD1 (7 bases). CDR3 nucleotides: TGTGCCAGCAGCCGCCCAGGGGGAATCGGAGGGAATGAGCAGTTCTTC. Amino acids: CASSRPGGIGGNEQFF.